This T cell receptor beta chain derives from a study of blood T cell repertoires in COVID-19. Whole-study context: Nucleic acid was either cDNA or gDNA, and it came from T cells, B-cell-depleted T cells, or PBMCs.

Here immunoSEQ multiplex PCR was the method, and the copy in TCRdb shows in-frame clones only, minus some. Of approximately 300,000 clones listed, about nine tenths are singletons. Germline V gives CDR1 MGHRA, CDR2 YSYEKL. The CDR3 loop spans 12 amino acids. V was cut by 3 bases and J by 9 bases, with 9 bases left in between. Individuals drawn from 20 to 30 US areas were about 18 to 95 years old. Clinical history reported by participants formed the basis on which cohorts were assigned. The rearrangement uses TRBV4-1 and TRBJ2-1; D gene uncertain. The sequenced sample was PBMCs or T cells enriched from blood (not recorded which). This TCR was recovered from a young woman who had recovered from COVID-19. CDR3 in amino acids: CASSQSGGEQFF. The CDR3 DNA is TGCGCCAGCAGCCAGTCGGGTGGTGAGCAGTTCTTC.